This TCR beta chain comes out of a study of T cell changes during pregnancy in multiple sclerosis. Assay: immunoSEQ multiplex PCR; the TCRdb copy retains only in-frame clones and omits some. The sample yields approximately 52,000 clones, roughly 92% seen once. This CDR3 comprises 15 residues. The J segment lost 3 bases and the V segment lost 3 bases, leaving 7 bases of the junction unmatched. The germline CDR1 and CDR2 sequences are MRHNA and SNTAGT. This specimen was CD4+ T cells from peripheral blood mononuclear cells, taken in the third trimester of pregnancy. The clonotype originates from a female donor with multiple sclerosis, enrolled in a pregnancy study. J is TRBJ1-1 and V is TRBV6-4, with 7 bases aligning to TRBD1. CDR3 residues: CASSERQGGDTEAFF. In DNA form, the CDR3 reads TGTGCCAGCAGTGAGCGACAGGGTGGGGACACTGAAGCTTTCTTT.